This TCR beta chain was obtained from a study of long-term antiretroviral therapy in people with HIV. Overall study context: The 2015 immediate-ART recommendation was preceded by the earliest samples by about a decade.

Everyone in the study who had HIV was treated in the United States. Running of the v3.0 immunoSEQ assay took place at survey level. The table came from immunoSEQ multiplex PCR; TCRdb's copy has only in-frame clones and leaves some out. The sample lists 35,000 or so clones; around 94% were seen once. Sample: unsorted PBMCs, taken 4.1 years after starting antiretroviral therapy. The receptor comes from a woman between 45 and 60 years old with HIV.

The CDR3 bases are TGCAGCGTTATTACAAGAATGAACACTGAAGCTTTCTTT. This encodes CSVITRMNTEAFF. The gene calls are TRBV29-1 and TRBJ1-1; no clear D gene. The germline V gene encodes CDR1 SQVTM and CDR2 ANQGSEA. Trimming took 5 bases from V and 0 from J, leaving 10 bases between them. The CDR3 is 13 amino acids.